These 18 T cell receptor beta chains came from one sample sequenced in a study of cytomegalovirus exposure and HLA in healthy donors. Vbeta (60) and Jbeta (13) primers were used in the PCR. The assay was immunoSEQ multiplex PCR, and TCRdb's table has in-frame clones only and misses some. The table includes more than 85,000 clones, 77% detected once. The source material was PBMCs. The receptors were sampled from a middle-aged woman in good health and CMV-seropositive.

This chain uses TRBV10-3 with TRBJ1-5, with D possibly being TRBD1 (5 bases). The CDR3 is 12 amino acids. V shed 8 bases and J shed 5 bases, with 10 bases lying between them. Germline CDR1 is ENHRY and CDR2 is SYGVKD. The CDR3 loop is CAIGGFDQPQHF. The CDR3 DNA reads as TGTGCCATCGGGGGGTTTGATCAGCCCCAGCATTTT.

V usage is TRBV5-6 and J usage is TRBJ1-5; 8 nucleotides match TRBD1. Germline trimming cut 4 bases from V and 4 bases from J; bases unmatched to any gene: 7. The CDR3 runs to 15 residues. The V gene's germline CDR1 is SGHDT and CDR2 YYEEEE. Here the CDR3 DNA reads TGTGCCAGCAGCAAACAGGGGGTAATTAATCAGCCCCAGCATTTT. This encodes CASSKQGVINQPQHF.

The chain uses TRBV7-2 and TRBJ2-5, with 8 bases that match TRBD2. J gave up 1 base and V 4 bases, and 8 bases lay outside the gene matches. Germline CDR1 SGHTA, CDR2 FQGNSA. The CDR3 has 16 amino acids. The CDR3 nucleotides are TGTGCCAGCAGCTCACCCCCCGGGAGGGTCCAAGAGACCCAGTACTTC. Translated, it gives CASSSPPGRVQETQYF.

V and J are TRBV6-6 and TRBJ2-1; D remains unclear. This CDR3 is built from 11 residues. The V and J ends lost 7 bases and 10 bases respectively, with 11 bases between them. Germline loops: CDR1 MNHNY, CDR2 SVGAGI (reference sequence). This CDR3 is CASIPTREQFF. The CDR3 DNA reads as TGTGCCAGCATACCCACCCGGGAGCAGTTCTTC.

V usage is TRBV7-2 and J usage is TRBJ2-2; D is possibly TRBD1 (5 bases). Germline V gives CDR1 SGHTA, CDR2 FQGNSA. This CDR3 is 15 amino acids long. V lost 0 bases and J lost 4, with 9 bases in between. CDR3 DNA sequence: TGTGCCAGCAGCTTAGCCAGAACAGGCACCGGGGAGCTGTTTTTT. It encodes CASSLARTGTGELFF. The full variable domain, rest sourced from reference TRBV7-2 and TRBJ2-2, is GAGVSQSPSNKVTEKGKDVELRCDPISGHTALYWYRQSLGQGLEFLIYFQGNSAPDKSGLPSDRFSAERTGGSVSTLTIQRTQQEDSAVYLCASSLARTGTGELFFGEGSRLTVL.

This clone was seen only a few times. The chain links TRBV29-1 to TRBJ2-1; possible D gene TRBD1, 5 bases. CDR1 and CDR2 (germline): SQVTM, ANQGSEA. V lost 4 bases and J lost 7, with 11 bases in between. CDR3 length: 12 amino acids. The CDR3 nucleotides read TGCAGCGTTGCTGGCAGGGAAAATGAGCAGTTCTTC. As protein: CSVAGRENEQFF.

The chain joins TRBV19 to TRBJ1-1, with D perhaps matching TRBD1 (6 bases). V was cut by 6 bases and J by 4 bases, with 15 bases left in between. Germline V gives CDR1 LNHDA, CDR2 SQIVND (reference sequence). This CDR3 comprises 14 residues. For the CDR3, the DNA is TGTGCCAGTAGCACACAGGGCCTATTCACTGAAGCTTTCTTT. Residues: CASSTQGLFTEAFF. The variable domain in full, with the rest retrieved from reference TRBV19 and TRBJ1-1, is DGGITQSPKYLFRKEGQNVTLSCEQNLNHDAMYWYRQDPGQGLRLIYYSQIVNDFQKGDIAEGYSVSREKKESFPLTVTSAQKNPTAFYLCASSTQGLFTEAFFGQGTRLTVV.

The chain employs TRBV27 and TRBJ2-2; 8 bases map to TRBD1. The CDR3 runs 13 residues. V was clipped by 8 bases and J by 6 bases; unmatched bases: 5. The germline gives CDR1 MNHEY, CDR2 SMNVEV (reference sequence). CDR3 sequence reads: CASLDRGAGELFF. The CDR3 bases are TGTGCCAGCCTTGACAGGGGAGCCGGGGAGCTGTTTTTT.

This sequence joins TRBV6-5 and TRBJ1-4; D remains ambiguous. The germline V gene has CDR1 MNHEY and CDR2 SVGAGI. CDR3 size: 11 residues. The V end was cut by 8 bases, the J end by 7 bases, with 8 bases between. The CDR3 DNA reads as TGTGCCAGCGCGAGGCGTGAAAAACTGTTTTTT. It codes for CASARREKLFF.

The genes are TRBV6-1 and TRBJ1-2; D ambiguous. Looked up from germline, CDR1 is MNHNS and CDR2 is SASEGT. Trimming stripped 6 bases from V and 1 base from J, with 9 bases between. The CDR3 runs to 13 residues. DNA for the CDR3: TGTGCCAGCAGCCCGACACGTAACTATGGCTACACCTTC. It encodes CASSPTRNYGYTF.

The V gene is TRBV9, the J gene TRBJ1-5, with D hard to call. CDR3 length equals 15 residues. CDR1 SGDLS and CDR2 YYNGEE come from the germline V gene. Trimming stripped 4 bases from V and 6 bases from J, with 17 bases between. CDR3 bases: TGTGCCAGCAGCCTTTCCTTCGGGTTGAGTCAGCCCCAGCATTTT. It translates to CASSLSFGLSQPQHF.

The V and J genes are TRBV7-8 and TRBJ1-2, with D hard to call. The CDR3 runs 14 residues. Trimming left V 5 bases short and J 8 bases short, with 18 bases between. The germline V gene has CDR1 SGHVS and CDR2 FQNEAQ. In DNA form, the CDR3 reads TGTGCCAGCAGCCCTACCGCCGACATCTGGGGCTACACCTTC. It codes for CASSPTADIWGYTF.

The CDR3 is CASSVLDSQKDQPQHF. The CDR3 bases are TGTGCCAGCAGTGTCCTGGACAGTCAAAAGGATCAGCCCCAGCATTTT. The gene calls are TRBV2 and TRBJ1-5; TRBD1 might be the D (6 bases). Trimming left V 4 bases short and J 5 bases short, with 18 bases between. CDR1 SNHLY and CDR2 FYNNEI come from the germline V gene. The CDR3 length is 16 residues.

This clone turned up a few times. This chain uses TRBV5-1 with TRBJ2-7; D perhaps matches TRBD2 (5 bases). V was shortened by 1 base and J by 6 bases, with 17 bases between the two germline ends. The CDR3 is 15 amino acids. In germline, CDR1 is SGHRS, CDR2 YFSETQ. The CDR3 region has the DNA TGCGCCAGCAGCTTGCTTCACGTCGTAGAGGGCGAGCAGTACTTC. Translating gives CASSLLHVVEGEQYF.

This sequence joins TRBV27 and TRBJ1-4, with D tentatively TRBD1 (6 bases). V dropped 3 bases and J dropped 8 bases, with 19 bases sitting between them. Per the germline V gene, CDR1 is MNHEY and CDR2 is SMNVEV (reference sequence). There are 16 residues in the CDR3. CDR3 DNA: TGTGCCAGCAGTTTGGGACACCCGGCTTTTGGCGAAAAACTGTTTTTT. Amino acid sequence: CASSLGHPAFGEKLFF.

This clone has a single count. This chain connects TRBV4-2 to TRBJ2-3; 7 bases line up with TRBD2. The trim removed 1 base at V and 0 bases at J, leaving 4 bases unmatched. This CDR3 has 16 residues. Germline assignment: CDR1 LGHNA and CDR2 YNFKEQ. As DNA, the CDR3 is TGTGCCAGCAGCCAAGGACTAGCTGTTAGCACAGATACGCAGTATTTT. Translating gives CASSQGLAVSTDTQYF.

V and J are TRBV7-3 and TRBJ2-2; 7 bases are shared with TRBD2. The J segment lost 6 bases and the V segment lost 4 bases, leaving 8 bases of the junction unmatched. The CDR3 loop spans 15 amino acids. Germline CDR1 and CDR2: SGHTA and FQGTGA. CDR3 in DNA: TGTGCCAGCAGCTCCGCGGGGGAATGGGCCGGGGAGCTGTTTTTT. As protein: CASSSAGEWAGELFF.

The J gene is TRBJ1-1, the V gene TRBV28; D is possibly TRBD1 (5 bases). The CDR3 covers 16 residues. Germline loops: CDR1 MDHEN, CDR2 SYDVKM. The germline V and J ends were trimmed by 7 bases and 0 bases, with 18 bases remaining between them. CDR3 sequence: CASTRRRGVMNTEAFF. In DNA, the CDR3 is TGTGCCAGCACCCGGAGGAGGGGTGTAATGAACACTGAAGCTTTCTTT. The variable domain in full, completed from reference TRBV28 and TRBJ1-1, reads DVKVTQSSRYLVKRTGEKVFLECVQDMDHENMFWYRQDPGLGLRLIYFSYDVKMKEKGDIPEGYSVSREKKERFSLILESASTNQTSMYLCASTRRRGVMNTEAFFGQGTRLTVV.